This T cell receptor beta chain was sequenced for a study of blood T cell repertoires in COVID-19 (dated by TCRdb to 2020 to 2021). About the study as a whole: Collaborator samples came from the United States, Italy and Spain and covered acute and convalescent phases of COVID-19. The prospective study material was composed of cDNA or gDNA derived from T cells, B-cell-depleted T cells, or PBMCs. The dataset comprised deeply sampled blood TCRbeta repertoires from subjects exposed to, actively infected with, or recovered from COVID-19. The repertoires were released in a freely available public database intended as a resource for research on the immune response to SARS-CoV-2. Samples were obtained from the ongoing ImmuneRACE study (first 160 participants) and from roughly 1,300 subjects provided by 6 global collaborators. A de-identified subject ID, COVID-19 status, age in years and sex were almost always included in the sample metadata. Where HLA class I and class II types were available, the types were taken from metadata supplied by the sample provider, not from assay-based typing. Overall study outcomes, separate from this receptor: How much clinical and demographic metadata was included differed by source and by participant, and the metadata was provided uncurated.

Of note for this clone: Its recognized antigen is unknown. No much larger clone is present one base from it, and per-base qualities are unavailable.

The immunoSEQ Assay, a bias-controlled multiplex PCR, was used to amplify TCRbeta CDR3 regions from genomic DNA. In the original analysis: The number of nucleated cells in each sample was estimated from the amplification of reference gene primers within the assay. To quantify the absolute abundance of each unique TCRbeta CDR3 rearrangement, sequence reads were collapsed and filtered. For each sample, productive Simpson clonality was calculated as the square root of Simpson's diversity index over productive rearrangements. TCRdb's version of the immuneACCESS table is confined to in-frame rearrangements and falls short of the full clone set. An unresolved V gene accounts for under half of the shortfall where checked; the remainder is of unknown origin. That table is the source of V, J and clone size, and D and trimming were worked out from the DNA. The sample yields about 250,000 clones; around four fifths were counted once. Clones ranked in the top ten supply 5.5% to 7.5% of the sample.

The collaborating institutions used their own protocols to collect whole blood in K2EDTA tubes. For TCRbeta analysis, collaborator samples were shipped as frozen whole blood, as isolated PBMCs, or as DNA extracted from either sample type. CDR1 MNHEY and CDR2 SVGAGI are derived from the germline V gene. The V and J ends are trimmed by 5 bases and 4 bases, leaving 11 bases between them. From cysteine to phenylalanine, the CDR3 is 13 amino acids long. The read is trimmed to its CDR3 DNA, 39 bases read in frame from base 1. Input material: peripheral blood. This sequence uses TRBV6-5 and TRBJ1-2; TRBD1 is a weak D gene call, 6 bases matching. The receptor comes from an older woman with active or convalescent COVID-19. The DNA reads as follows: TGTGCCAGCAGTCCGCGGACAGCCTATGGCTACACCTTC. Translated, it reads CASSPRTAYGYTF.